One and the same sample provided the 30 T cell receptor beta chains below, sequenced in a study of blood T cells in healthy people across ages. Sample-barcoded 5' priming and a J-beta primer mix drove a second PCR of roughly 7 to 11 cycles. TCRdb recomputed calls from the 5' RACE reads with MiXCR, one row per CDR3 protein. The repertoire has 500,000 to 700,000 distinct CDR3 sequences, roughly 31% of them found once; the top ten carry 15% to 18%. The sequenced sample consisted of blood. The source of these receptors is an elderly woman in good health.

Comment on this clonotype: A much larger clone sits a single nucleotide away, making a read error possible. V and J are TRBV2 and TRBJ2-7; D remains ambiguous. The CDR3 is 15 residues long. Germline lookup yields CDR1 SNHLY and CDR2 FYNNEI. This chain's CDR3 is CAGSERSNLGSEQYF. The CDR3 nucleotides are TGTGCCGGCAGTGAACGGAGTAACTTGGGCTCCGAGCAGTACTTC.

In this sample, this clonotype turned up once. The genes are TRBV6-4 and TRBJ2-5; 9 bases match TRBD1. V dropped 4 bases and J dropped 2; count of bases not matched to a gene: 5. CDR3 size: 15 residues. Germline-derived CDR1 and CDR2 are MRHNA and SNTAGT. This chain's CDR3 is CASSATTGGQETQYF. For the CDR3, the DNA is TGTGCCAGCAGTGCGACGACAGGGGGGCAAGAGACCCAGTACTTC.

The CDR3 DNA reads TGTGCCAGCAGCGATGGAGGGTCTAATGAAAAACTGTTTTTT. Its protein product is CASSDGGSNEKLFF. This chain connects TRBV7-9 to TRBJ1-4; no firm D call. There are 14 residues in the CDR3. V was trimmed by 5 bases and J by 3 bases, leaving 10 bases between them. Looked up from germline, CDR1 is SEHNR and CDR2 is FQNEAQ (reference sequence).

This clonotype has at least ten counts. J is TRBJ2-7 and V is TRBV12-3 or TRBV12-4, with D possibly TRBD2 on 6 matching bases. V was clipped by 5 bases and J by 4 bases, with 15 bases between them. This CDR3 contains 14 residues. CDR3 nucleotides: TGTGCCAGCAGTCCGGAGGGAAATCGGTACGAGCAGTACTTC. Amino acids: CASSPEGNRYEQYF.

The chain is built from TRBV7-2 and TRBJ2-1; D possibly corresponds to TRBD2 (6 bases). The end of the DNA aligns better with TRBJ2-7, so the J call may be wrong. From germline, CDR1 is SGHTA and CDR2 FQGNSA. The CDR3 is 15 residues long. The DNA of the CDR3 is TGTGCCAGCAGCCCCCCGGGACTTTCCTACAATGAGCAGTACTTC. Translating gives CASSPPGLSYNEQYF.

The table lists this clonotype with many counts. V and J are TRBV7-3 and TRBJ1-1; D is uncertain. Trimming removed 3 bases at V and 1 base at J, with 6 bases between. Germline assignment: CDR1 SGHTA and CDR2 FQGTGA. The CDR3 spans 13 residues. The CDR3 region has the DNA TGTGCCAGCAGCTTGAATCGGAACACTGAAGCTTTCTTT. It translates to CASSLNRNTEAFF.

This clonotype has a count of ten or more. The gene calls are TRBV6-5 and TRBJ2-5; D is ambiguous. Trimming removed 1 base at V and 6 bases at J, with 3 bases between. The germline V gene encodes CDR1 MNHEY and CDR2 SVGAGI. This CDR3 comprises 11 residues. CDR3 amino acids: CASSYFKTQYF. The DNA of the CDR3 is TGTGCCAGCAGTTACTTTAAGACCCAGTACTTC.

V is TRBV14 and J is TRBJ1-2; possibly TRBD1 for D (6 bases). Germline lookup yields CDR1 SGHDN and CDR2 FVKESK. The CDR3 has 13 amino acids. V lost 4 bases and J lost 7, with 13 bases in between. The CDR3: CASSPWGARGYTF. CDR3 bases: TGTGCCAGCAGCCCATGGGGGGCCCGTGGCTACACCTTC.

This clonotype was recorded many times. CDR3 residues: CASSLGGQGEETQYF. CDR3 coding DNA: TGTGCCAGCAGCTTAGGGGGACAGGGGGAAGAGACCCAGTACTTC. This sequence joins TRBV7-9 and TRBJ2-5; 11 nucleotides line up with TRBD1. The CDR3 loop spans 15 amino acids. Germline V CDR1 and CDR2: SEHNR, FQNEAQ (reference sequence). J gave up 3 bases and V 1 base, and 1 base lay outside the gene matches. The full variable domain, its missing parts supplied by reference TRBV7-9 and TRBJ2-5, is DTGVSQNPRHKITKRGQNVTFRCDPISEHNRLYWYRQTLGQGPEFLTYFQNEAQLEKSRLLSDRFSAERPKGSFSTLEIQRTEQGDSAMYLCASSLGGQGEETQYFGPGTRLLVL.

This rearrangement joins TRBV6-1 to TRBJ1-4; TRBD1 is a possible D gene (5 bases). CDR3 length: 18 amino acids. Trimming left V 7 bases short and J 0 bases short, with 21 bases between. Germline V gene data show CDR1 as MNHNS and CDR2 as SASEGT. The CDR3 protein is CASTLGVEGIATNEKLFF. CDR3 coding DNA: TGTGCCAGCACTCTAGGGGTCGAGGGGATCGCAACTAATGAAAAACTGTTTTTT.

V and J are TRBV19 and TRBJ1-5; D is ambiguous. The germline CDR1 and CDR2 sequences are LNHDA and SQIVND (reference sequence). The ends were cut back, 5 bases at V and 5 bases at J, with 16 bases in the middle. The CDR3 loop spans 15 amino acids. This CDR3 reads CASSDRDLIHQPQHF. CDR3 bases: TGTGCCAGTAGTGACCGAGACCTTATCCATCAGCCCCAGCATTTT.

This clonotype showed up many times. The J gene is TRBJ2-7, the V gene TRBV5-1; the D call may be TRBD1 or TRBD2 (5 bases each). Germline assignment: CDR1 SGHRS and CDR2 YFSETQ. The CDR3 is 13 amino acids. Trimming left V 7 bases short and J 7 bases short, with 18 bases between. The CDR3 DNA is TGCGCCAGCGGCCCAGGGCCTAGGAGGGAGCAGTACTTC. It translates to CASGPGPRREQYF. Looking up the rest from reference TRBV5-1 and TRBJ2-7 gives the full variable domain: KAGVTQTPRYLIKTRGQQVTLSCSPISGHRSVSWYQQTPGQGLQFLFEYFSETQRNKGNFPGRFSGRQFSNSRSEMNVSTLELGDSALYLCASGPGPRREQYFGPGTRLTVT.

The V and J genes are TRBV6-5 and TRBJ2-1; 10 nucleotides line up with TRBD2. The CDR3 is made up of 18 amino acids. Germline values: CDR1 MNHEY, CDR2 SVGAGI. V shed 2 bases and J 7 bases; nucleotides not matched to a gene: 14. CDR3 residues: CASSYGLAGESSVNEQFF. In DNA form, the CDR3 reads TGTGCCAGCAGTTACGGGCTAGCGGGAGAGAGTTCGGTGAATGAGCAGTTCTTC.

This clonotype was found many times. The CDR3 sequence: CASSPAPLYGYTF. The CDR3 coding sequence is TGTGCCAGCAGCCCAGCTCCCCTCTATGGCTACACCTTC. The J gene is TRBJ1-2, the V gene TRBV7-3; no definite D call. V was cut by 5 bases and J by 4 bases, with 11 bases left in between. CDR3 length equals 13 residues. CDR1 and CDR2 from the germline V gene are SGHTA and FQGTGA.

The chain is built from TRBV14 and TRBJ1-6, with a weak D call TRBD1 (5 bases). Germline V CDR1 and CDR2: SGHDN, FVKESK. V lost 7 bases, J lost 10 bases, and 11 bases lay in between. The CDR3 contains 12 residues. CDR3 DNA: TGTGCCAGCACCGGGGGGAGGTCACCCCTCCACTTT. Residues: CASTGGRSPLHF.

J is TRBJ2-2 and V is TRBV29-1; weak D call: TRBD1 (7 bases). The CDR3 spans 15 residues. V was trimmed by 6 bases and J by 10 bases, leaving 24 bases between them. Germline V gene sequence: CDR1 SQVTM, CDR2 ANQGSEA. The CDR3 here is CSVSSPGDRGEELFF. For the CDR3, the DNA is TGCAGCGTGAGCTCTCCGGGGGACAGAGGCGAGGAGCTGTTTTTT.

This clonotype was seen only a few times. The J gene is TRBJ1-1, the V gene TRBV6-6; D remains ambiguous. Germline CDR1 is MNHNY and CDR2 is SVGAGI (reference sequence). CDR3 length equals 13 residues. V gave up 6 bases and J gave up 1 base, with 9 bases separating them. The DNA for the CDR3 is TGTGCCAGCAGACGTACAGAGAACACTGAAGCTTTCTTT. Protein: CASRRTENTEAFF.

On this clonotype itself: At one of its ends the junction is not consistent with the germline gene, which may arise from a read error. CDR3 in amino acids: CASSPLGGQGGSGANVLAF. In nucleotides, the CDR3 is TGTGCCAGCTCACCCCTGGGAGGACAGGGAGGCTCTGGGGCCAACGTCCTGGCTTTC. V usage is TRBV18 and J usage is TRBJ2-6, with 8 bases lining up with TRBD1. The CDR3 length is 19 residues. In germline, CDR1 is KGHSH, CDR2 LQKENI.

In its sample, this clonotype was seen once. This may stem from a read error, because a much larger clone lies one nucleotide away. The chain recombines TRBV5-1 with TRBJ1-2, with D possibly being TRBD1 (5 bases). This CDR3 contains 15 residues. Germline CDR1 reads SGHRS; CDR2 reads YFSETQ. Trimming pared 3 bases from V and 4 bases from J, leaving 16 bases between. This CDR3 is CASSSSQGLGYGYTF. The CDR3 DNA follows: TGCGCCAGCAGCTCGTCCCAGGGATTAGGCTATGGCTACACCTTC. Combining the CDR3 with reference TRBV5-1 and TRBJ1-2 gives the whole variable domain KAGVTQTPRYLIKTRGQQVTLSCSPISGHRSVSWYQQTPGQGLQFLFEYFSETQRNKGNFPGRFSGRQFSNSRSEMNVSTLELGDSALYLCASSSSQGLGYGYTFGSGTRLTVV.

This clonotype was counted a few times. A much larger clone lies one base from this, so it may be a read error. This rearrangement joins TRBV6-5 to TRBJ2-3; TRBD1 matches at 7 bases. Trimming took 11 bases from V and 1 from J; bases not matched to a gene: 6. CDR1 and CDR2 from the germline V gene are MNHEY and SVGAGI. This CDR3 has 13 amino acids. The CDR3 loop is CASIQGGTDTQYF. The CDR3 region has the DNA TGTGCCTCTATTCAGGGGGGCACAGATACGCAGTATTTT.

The sample holds many counts of this clonotype. The chain employs TRBV5-1 and TRBJ2-7; TRBD2 matches 11 bases. Germline CDR1 and CDR2: SGHRS and YFSETQ. V gave up 0 bases and J gave up 2 bases; unmatched junction bases: 4. The CDR3 is 16 amino acids. DNA for the CDR3: TGCGCCAGCAGCTTGGCTAGCGGGGGGTCCACCTACGAGCAGTACTTC. It is translated as CASSLASGGSTYEQYF.

J is TRBJ1-2 and V is TRBV18; D is unresolved. Germline V lookup: CDR1 KGHSH, CDR2 LQKENI. The V end lost 5 bases, the J end lost 0 bases, and 13 bases lay between the germline ends. This CDR3 comprises 15 residues. CDR3 amino acids: CASSSNLATNYGYTF. CDR3 DNA: TGTGCCAGCTCATCAAACTTAGCCACTAACTATGGCTACACCTTC. Supplemented by reference TRBV18 and TRBJ1-2, the full variable domain reads NAGVMQNPRHLVRRRGQEARLRCSPMKGHSHVYWYRQLPEEGLKFMVYLQKENIIDESGMPKERFSAEFPKEGPSILRIQQVVRGDSAAYFCASSSNLATNYGYTFGSGTRLTVV.

In its sample, this clonotype was seen many times. The V call is TRBV7-2, the J call TRBJ2-4, with 8 bases aligning to TRBD1. The germline V gene encodes CDR1 SGHTA and CDR2 FQGNSA. Unmatched junction bases numbered 8, after V lost 1 base and J lost 9 bases. The CDR3 spans 15 residues. As DNA, the CDR3 is TGTGCCAGCAGCTTAGACGGCAGGGGGCAAGCCATTCAGTACTTC. Translation: CASSLDGRGQAIQYF.

The CDR3 sequence is CSARVSGANIQYF. DNA of the CDR3: TGCAGTGCTAGAGTTTCAGGGGCCAACATTCAGTACTTC. The V and J genes are TRBV20-1 and TRBJ2-4; D possibly corresponds to TRBD1 (6 bases). V lost 1 base and J lost 7, with 11 bases in between. This CDR3 has 13 residues. CDR1 and CDR2 (germline): DFQATT, SNEGSKA (reference sequence).

This clonotype was seen repeatedly, ten times or more. The J gene is TRBJ2-1, the V gene TRBV30; no firm D call. The germline CDR1 and CDR2 sequences are GTSNPN and SVGIG (reference sequence). This CDR3 region has 12 residues. The germline V and J ends were trimmed by 1 base and 6 bases, with 7 bases remaining between them. The chain's CDR3 is CAWSGAVNEQFF. The DNA of the CDR3 is TGTGCCTGGAGTGGGGCAGTCAATGAGCAGTTCTTC.

This clonotype was seen ten or more times. The CDR3 here is CASSDQGSNQPQHF. The CDR3 DNA reads TGTGCCAGCAGTGACCAGGGTAGCAATCAGCCCCAGCATTTT. The chain links TRBV6-6 to TRBJ1-5; perhaps TRBD1 as D (5 bases). CDR1 and CDR2 from the germline V gene are MNHNY and SVGAGI (reference sequence). The CDR3 runs 14 residues. V was pared by 5 bases and J by 0 bases, with 8 bases between.

The table lists this clonotype with many counts. The chain couples TRBV2 to TRBJ2-5; 8 positions agree with TRBD2. Germline CDR1 SNHLY, CDR2 FYNNEI. J gave up 4 bases and V 10 bases, and 5 bases lay outside the gene matches. The CDR3 covers 12 residues. For the CDR3, the DNA is TGTGCCATCCGGGAGGGATTAGAGACCCAGTACTTC. This codes for CAIREGLETQYF.

This clonotype has a handful of counts. This sequence joins TRBV5-1 and TRBJ1-2; weak D call: TRBD1 (6 bases). The CDR3 totals 14 residues. Deletions cut 1 base from V and 4 bases from J, with 11 bases between. The germline CDR1 and CDR2 sequences are SGHRS and YFSETQ. As DNA, the CDR3 is TGCGCCAGCAGCTTGACAGGGTCGGTCTATGGCTACACCTTC. It encodes CASSLTGSVYGYTF.

The gene calls are TRBV13 and TRBJ2-1, with D maybe TRBD1 (5 bases). The CDR3 is made up of 15 amino acids. V shed 5 bases and J shed 8 bases, with 19 bases lying between them. Germline values: CDR1 PRHDT, CDR2 FYEKMQ (reference sequence). The CDR3 here is CASSPRQPTTDEQFF. The CDR3 DNA follows: TGTGCCAGCAGCCCTAGACAGCCTACTACGGATGAGCAGTTCTTC.

Details on this clonotype: One end of the junction is discordant with germline, which a read error may explain. J is TRBJ2-1 and V is TRBV28; D may correspond to TRBD1 or TRBD2 (5 bases each). This CDR3 is 14 amino acids long. Germline V gene sequence: CDR1 MDHEN, CDR2 SYDVKM. CDR3 sequence reads: CASSAVGAYNERYF. In DNA form, the CDR3 reads TGTGCCAGCAGCGCGGTAGGGGCATACAATGAGCGGTACTTC.